This T cell receptor beta chain comes out of a study of vaccination effects on CD4 cells after COVID-19. As for this clone: No antigen is known for it.

Data came from immunoSEQ multiplex PCR; TCRdb stores just in-frame clones and leaves some out. The sample contains tens of thousands of clones, 80% to 85% of which appear only once. Trimming stripped 2 bases from V and 2 bases from J, with 14 bases between. CDR1 and CDR2 from the germline V gene are MNHEY and SVGAGI. The CDR3 sequence is 16 residues long. Expansion with viral peptide pools was applied to antigen-specific CD4+ T cells by the ViraFEST assay prior to sequencing. CD4+ T cells were isolated after approximately 10 days of culture. Sequencing used CD4+ T cells from PBMCs cultured with HCoV-229E spike peptides, obtained before COVID-19 vaccination. This TCR was sampled from a human donor who received a COVID-19 vaccine. The rearrangement uses TRBV6-5 and TRBJ2-3; either TRBD1 or TRBD2 may fit D (6 bases each). The DNA for the CDR3 is TGTGCCAGCAGTTACGGGGGAAGGGGGGCCACAGATACGCAGTATTTT. Translation: CASSYGGRGATDTQYF.